A selection of T cell receptor beta chains follows, all from one sample in a study of STAT3 mutations in large granular lymphocyte leukemia. The table came from immunoSEQ multiplex PCR; TCRdb's copy has only in-frame clones and leaves some out. The repertoire holds 5,500 to 7,500 clones, with nearly 35% as singletons. The specimen sequenced was peripheral blood mononuclear cells. These receptors all stem from a woman between 40 and 50 years old with T-cell large granular lymphocyte leukemia. Some clones in this sample may be carry-over from other donors' samples. CDR3s include the opening cysteine and the closing phenylalanine or tryptophan. D genes are given only for firm matches. Expanded clones are given a class, and other clones once, few, many or no size at all.

>.|TRBJ2-7|TRBV5-8|.
CASSWGPSYGGSYEQYF
TGTGCCAGCAGCTGGGGACCGTCCTACGGGGGCTCCTACGAGCAGTACTTC
>.|TRBJ2-7|TRBV4-1|.
CASSVPGASSYEQYF
TGCGCCAGCAGCGTCCCAGGGGCATCTTCCTACGAGCAGTACTTC
>once|TRBJ2-7|TRBV19|.
CASGAIYEQYF
TGTGCCTCGGGGGCGATTTACGAGCAGTACTTC
>.|TRBJ2-6|TRBV7-6|.
CASSNTEGANVLTF
TGTGCCAGCAGCAATACGGAGGGGGCCAACGTCCTGACTTTC
>few|TRBJ2-7|TRBV27|.
CASGRRTASYEQYF
TGTGCCAGCGGACGTAGGACGGCCTCCTACGAGCAGTACTTC
>.|TRBJ2-7|TRBV27|TRBD2
CASSFLGASGGAYEQYF
TGTGCCAGCAGTTTTTTAGGGGCTAGCGGGGGGGCGTACGAGCAGTACTTC
>few|TRBJ2-7|TRBV29-1|TRBD2
CSVQVWTSAAEQYF
TGCAGCGTCCAGGTTTGGACTAGCGCAGCCGAGCAGTACTTC
>.|TRBJ2-7|TRBV7-6|.
CASSFGASYEQYF
TGTGCCAGCAGCTTTGGGGCGTCCTACGAGCAGTACTTC
>.|TRBJ2-1|TRBV5-4|TRBD2
CASSLETSTFEQFF
TGTGCCAGCAGCTTAGAGACTAGCACTTTTGAGCAGTTCTTC
>.|TRBJ2-3|TRBV19|.
CASSIMGGHGDTQYF
TGTGCCAGTAGTATCATGGGCGGCCACGGAGATACGCAGTATTTT
>.|TRBJ2-7|TRBV15|TRBD1
CATSRDLGQGSYEQYF
TGTGCCACCAGCAGAGATCTGGGACAGGGCTCCTACGAGCAGTACTTC
>few|TRBJ2-7|TRBV5-6|.
CASSLESGGEDYEQYF
TGTGCCAGCAGCTTGGAGTCTGGGGGCGAGGACTACGAGCAGTACTTC
>.|TRBJ2-7|TRBV4-3|.
CASSQDPEGSYEQYF
TGCGCCAGCAGCCAAGATCCCGAGGGGTCCTACGAGCAGTACTTC
>few|TRBJ2-1|TRBV7-9|TRBD2
CASSRNSGGPKATNEQFF
TGTGCCAGCAGCCGGAACAGCGGGGGGCCAAAGGCCACCAATGAGCAGTTCTTC
>.|TRBJ2-7|TRBV18|TRBD1
CASSPGQTGPEQYF
TGTGCCAGCTCACCAGGTCAGACAGGGCCCGAGCAGTACTTC
>.|TRBJ1-3|TRBV19|.
CASSDPREPGNTIYF
TGTGCCAGTAGCGACCCTCGGGAGCCTGGAAACACCATATATTTT
>hyperexpanded|TRBJ2-4|TRBV9|TRBD2
CASSPSGLAKNIQYF
TGTGCCAGCAGCCCTAGCGGGTTGGCCAAAAACATTCAGTACTTC
>.|TRBJ2-1|TRBV5-1|TRBD2
CASKHRSGRGYNEQFF
TGCGCCAGCAAACATCGTAGCGGGAGAGGATACAATGAGCAGTTCTTC
>.|TRBJ1-1|TRBV19|TRBD1
CASTGEGNTEAFF
TGTGCCAGCACAGGGGAAGGTAACACTGAAGCTTTCTTT
>.|TRBJ2-5|TRBV18|.
CASSPRQGTPAPQETQYF
TGTGCCAGCTCACCAAGGCAGGGGACCCCGGCGCCTCAAGAGACCCAGTACTTC
>.|TRBJ2-7|TRBV5-1|TRBD2
CASSLGGNLAGGREQYF
TGCGCCAGCAGCTTGGGGGGCAACCTAGCGGGAGGACGGGAGCAGTACTTC
>.|TRBJ2-6|TRBV2|.
CASMRSSGANVLTF
TGTGCCAGCATGCGGAGCTCTGGGGCCAACGTCCTGACTTTC
>few|TRBJ1-2|TRBV5-1|TRBD1
CASSNGTGAYYGYTF
TGCGCCAGCAGCAATGGGACAGGCGCCTACTATGGCTACACCTTC
>few|TRBJ2-7|TRBV4-1|TRBD1
CASSQDRGQTYEQYF
TGCGCCAGCAGCCAGGACAGGGGGCAGACCTACGAGCAGTACTTC
>.|TRBJ1-5|TRBV10-1|.
CASSESAGRQPQHF
TGCGCCAGCAGTGAGTCTGCAGGGCGCCAGCCCCAGCATTTT
>.|TRBJ2-6|TRBV30|.
CAWSRTFSGANVLTF
TGTGCCTGGAGTCGGACGTTCTCTGGGGCCAACGTCCTGACTTTC